One T cell receptor beta chain is described in this entry. V was pared by 6 bases and J by 1 base, with 12 bases between. The CDR3 length is 14 residues. The germline gives CDR1 MDHEN, CDR2 SYDVKM. Time point noted: pre-treatment sample, taken before nivolumab and TIL therapy. The tumor samples were excised metastases, mostly pleural nodules or supraclavicular lymph nodes. Tumor harvest preceded PD-1/PD-L1 blockade, followed by nivolumab treatment. The immunoSEQ assay was v3. Sequencing used immunoSEQ multiplex PCR; TCRdb keeps in-frame clones, though not all of them. Of about 50,000 clones listed, about two thirds are singletons. The data were taken from a study of TIL therapy for anti-PD-1-resistant metastatic lung cancer. The overall study: Most patients had lung adenocarcinoma; a handful of tumors were EGFR-mutant, two ALK-rearranged; half smoked currently or formerly.

The chain links TRBV28 to TRBJ2-5; the D gene is possibly TRBD1 (6 bases). Sample: tumor tissue, taken at baseline. The sequence was obtained from a person between 25 and 80 years old with non-small cell lung cancer. CDR3 protein: CASSLARGQETQYF. CDR3 nucleotides: TGTGCCAGCAGCCTAGCCAGGGGCCAAGAGACCCAGTACTTC.